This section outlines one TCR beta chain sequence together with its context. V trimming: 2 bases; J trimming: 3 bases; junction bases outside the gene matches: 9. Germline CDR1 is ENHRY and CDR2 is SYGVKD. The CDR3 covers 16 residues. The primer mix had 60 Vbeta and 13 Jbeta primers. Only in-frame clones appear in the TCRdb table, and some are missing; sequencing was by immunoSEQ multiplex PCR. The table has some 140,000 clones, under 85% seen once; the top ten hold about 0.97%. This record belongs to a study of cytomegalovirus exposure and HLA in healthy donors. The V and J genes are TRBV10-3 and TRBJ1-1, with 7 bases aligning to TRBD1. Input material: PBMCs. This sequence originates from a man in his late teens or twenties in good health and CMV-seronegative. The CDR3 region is CAISEPSRQGYTEAFF. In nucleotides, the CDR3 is TGTGCCATCAGTGAGCCCTCACGACAGGGATACACTGAAGCTTTCTTT.